Sequencing of this T cell receptor (beta chain) was carried out in a study of blood T cells in healthy people across ages (dated by TCRdb to between 2015 and 2016). General notes on the study: In model experiments, roughly one uniquely barcoded TCR beta cDNA molecule per two T cells was captured by template switching. Age-related changes in TCR beta repertoire diversity were measured in the study by deep sequencing normalized with unique cDNA molecular identifiers. To avoid experimental bias, donors of different ages were spread randomly across the sequencing lanes. The study analyzed two additional independent replicas of 1 million unique cDNA reads from the same blood draw for two donors, one aged 18 to 29 and one aged 80 or older. Donors were grouped into four age groups: young (average roughly 16 years), middle-aged (about 40), aged (over 55) and long-lived (approximately 82). Study-wide findings and limitations: Observed TCR beta diversity correlated strongly with the percentage of naive T cells measured by flow cytometry. Donor CMV infection status was unknown, potentially confounding age-related changes in expanded clonotypes. Because profiling used bulk unsorted PBMCs, naive and antigen-experienced compartments could not be compared conclusively. Compared with the aged group, more naive CD4+ T cells, fewer expanded clones and increased TCR diversity were shown by the long-lived group, suggesting age selection. Total diversity estimates from one million sequenced T cells were considered lower bounds and underestimates. As age increased, observed TCR beta diversity per million T cells dropped in a roughly linear way, and a significant reduction was already evident by age 40.

The protocol used for the library was 5' RACE. Sequencing used an Illumina HiSeq 2500. A second PCR of roughly 7 to 11 cycles was performed with a sample-barcoded 5' primer and a J-beta primer mix. A template-switch 5' adaptor carrying 12 random nucleotides introduced a unique molecular identifier onto each TCR beta cDNA molecule. Each sample yielded at least 3 million CDR3-containing paired-end reads. First-strand cDNA was synthesized from all RNA with the Mint cDNA synthesis kit, primed by a TRBC-specific oligonucleotide. After uracil-DNA glycosylase treatment, a first 18-cycle PCR used universal primers M1SS and BC2_uni_R on all cDNA. In the paper's pipeline: Each sample was normalized by randomly selecting 1 million high-quality reads, each carrying a distinct molecular identifier. Instead of being binned into consensus sequences, reads with shared molecular identifiers were discarded. MiTCR, with a Q25 quality threshold and the strictest error-elimination algorithm, was used for CDR3 identification, clonotype clustering and error correction. A nonparametric unseen species model with Euler transformation was used to estimate lower-bound total TCR beta diversity. TCRdb passed the public sequencing reads through fastp at Q25 and MiXCR, retaining productive beta sequences. Every entry covers one CDR3 protein and lists the most common genes and DNA from its rows. TCRdb's processing, not the authors' own work, is the source of the V and J calls. The sample table records some 900,000 distinct CDR3 sequences; around 48% of these occur just once. Roughly 13% of the sample belongs to the ten largest clones.

In the case of this clonotype: Its antigen remains unidentified. Base qualities were left out, and no much larger clone turns up one base away.

Counted from cysteine to phenylalanine, this CDR3 has 13 amino acids. The entry retains the CDR3 DNA only, 39 bases that are in frame from base 1. The germline V and J ends show losses of 5 bases and 9 bases respectively, and no gene match explains 8 bases of the junction. For CDR1 and CDR2, the germline V gene lists SGDLS and YYNGEE. The 39 donors, aged about 6 to 95 years, were systemically healthy Caucasian individuals from Russia. Around 10 milliliters of peripheral blood were drawn from each donor into EDTA-treated Vacutainer tubes. PBMCs were isolated by Ficoll-Paque density-gradient centrifugation, with at least 7 million obtained per sample. Trizol reagent was used to extract total RNA from PBMCs, with at least 6 micrograms per sample. For every donor, an aliquot of PBMCs went through flow cytometry to measure the percentages of naive CD45RAhigh/CD27high T cells.

The chain uses TRBV9 and TRBJ2-1; TRBD2 aligns with 7 central bases. This clonotype was sampled from a man aged 30-40 years in good health. The source material was blood. The DNA is as follows: TGTGCCAGCAGTCTCTCGGGGGGAGGTGAGCAGTTCTTC. This sequence encodes CASSLSGGGEQFF.